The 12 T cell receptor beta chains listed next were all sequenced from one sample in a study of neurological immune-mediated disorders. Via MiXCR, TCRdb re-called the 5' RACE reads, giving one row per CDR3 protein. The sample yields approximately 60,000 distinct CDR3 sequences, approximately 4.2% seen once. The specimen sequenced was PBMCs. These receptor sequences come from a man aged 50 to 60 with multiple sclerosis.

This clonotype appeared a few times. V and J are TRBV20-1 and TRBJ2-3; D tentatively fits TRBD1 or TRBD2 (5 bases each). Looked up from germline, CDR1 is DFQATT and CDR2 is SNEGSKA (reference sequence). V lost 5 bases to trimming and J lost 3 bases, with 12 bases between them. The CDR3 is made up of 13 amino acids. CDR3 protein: CSARGTPTDTQYF. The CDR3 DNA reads TGCAGTGCTCGAGGGACGCCAACAGATACGCAGTATTTT.

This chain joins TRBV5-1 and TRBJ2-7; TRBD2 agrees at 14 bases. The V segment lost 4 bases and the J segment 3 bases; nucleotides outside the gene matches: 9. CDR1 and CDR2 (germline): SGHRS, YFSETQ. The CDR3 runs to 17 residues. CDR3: CASSPPGTSGGHYEQYF. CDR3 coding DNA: TGCGCCAGCAGCCCGCCCGGGACTAGCGGGGGACACTACGAGCAGTACTTC.

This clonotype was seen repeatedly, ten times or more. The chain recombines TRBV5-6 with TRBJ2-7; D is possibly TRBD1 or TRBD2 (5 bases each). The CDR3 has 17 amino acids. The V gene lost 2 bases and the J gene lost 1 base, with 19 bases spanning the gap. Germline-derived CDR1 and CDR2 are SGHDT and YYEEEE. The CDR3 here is CASSLRVIRDQSYEQYF. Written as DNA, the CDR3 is TGTGCCAGCAGCTTAAGAGTTATCAGGGACCAGTCCTACGAGCAGTACTTC.

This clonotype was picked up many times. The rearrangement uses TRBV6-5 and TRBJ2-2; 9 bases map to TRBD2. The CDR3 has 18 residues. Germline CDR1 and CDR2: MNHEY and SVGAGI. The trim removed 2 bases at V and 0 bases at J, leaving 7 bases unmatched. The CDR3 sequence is CASSYHPAGGSNTGELFF. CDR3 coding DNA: TGTGCCAGCAGTTACCACCCAGCGGGGGGATCGAACACCGGGGAGCTGTTTTTT.

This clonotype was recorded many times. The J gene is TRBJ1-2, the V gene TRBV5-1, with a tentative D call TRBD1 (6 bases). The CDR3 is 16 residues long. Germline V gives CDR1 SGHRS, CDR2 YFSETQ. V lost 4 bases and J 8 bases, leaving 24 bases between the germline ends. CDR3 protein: CASSRTTGKESYGYTF. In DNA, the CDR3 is TGCGCCAGCAGCCGGACTACAGGGAAAGAAAGTTACGGCTACACCTTC.

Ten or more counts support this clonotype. The chain's CDR3 is CASSQETLEGAGANVLTF. The DNA of the CDR3 is TGTGCCAGCAGCCAAGAAACCCTCGAAGGGGCCGGGGCCAACGTCCTGACTTTC. V usage is TRBV14 and J usage is TRBJ2-6; TRBD1 might be the D (5 bases). The length of the CDR3 is 18 residues. The ends were cut back, 0 bases at V and 4 bases at J, with 16 bases in the middle. CDR1 SGHDN and CDR2 FVKESK come from the germline V gene.

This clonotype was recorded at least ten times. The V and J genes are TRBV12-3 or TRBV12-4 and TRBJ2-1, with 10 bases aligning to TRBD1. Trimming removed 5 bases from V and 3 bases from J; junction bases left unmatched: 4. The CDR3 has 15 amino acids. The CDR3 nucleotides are TGTGCCAGCAGTCAACGGGACAGGGGCTACAATGAGCAGTTCTTC. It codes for CASSQRDRGYNEQFF.

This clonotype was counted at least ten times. The CDR3 reads CSARLGSGNTIYF. The CDR3 nucleotides read TGCAGTGCCCGCCTTGGCTCTGGAAACACCATATATTTT. The chain combines TRBV20-1 with TRBJ1-3, with no clear D. V was cut by 6 bases and J by 0 bases, with 9 bases left in between. Germline CDR1 is DFQATT and CDR2 is SNEGSKA (reference sequence). CDR3 length: 13 amino acids.

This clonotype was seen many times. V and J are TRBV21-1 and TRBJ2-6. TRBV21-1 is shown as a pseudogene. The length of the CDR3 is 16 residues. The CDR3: CASKVGELAGANVLTF. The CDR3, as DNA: TGTGCCAGCAAGGTCGGGGAATTGGCTGGGGCCAACGTCCTGACTTTC.

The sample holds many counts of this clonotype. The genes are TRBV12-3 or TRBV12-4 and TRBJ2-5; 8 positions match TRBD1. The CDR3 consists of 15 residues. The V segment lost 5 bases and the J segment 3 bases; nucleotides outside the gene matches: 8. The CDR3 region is CASSNGQGNEETQYF. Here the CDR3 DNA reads TGTGCCAGCAGTAACGGACAGGGTAACGAAGAGACCCAGTACTTC.

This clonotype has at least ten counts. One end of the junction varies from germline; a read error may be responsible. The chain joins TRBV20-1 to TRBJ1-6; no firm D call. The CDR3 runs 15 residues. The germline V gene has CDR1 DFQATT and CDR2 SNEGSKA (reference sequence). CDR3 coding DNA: TGCAGTGCGCACCCGTGGGAACCGCCCAATTCACCCCTCAACTTT. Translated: CSAHPWEPPNSPLNF.

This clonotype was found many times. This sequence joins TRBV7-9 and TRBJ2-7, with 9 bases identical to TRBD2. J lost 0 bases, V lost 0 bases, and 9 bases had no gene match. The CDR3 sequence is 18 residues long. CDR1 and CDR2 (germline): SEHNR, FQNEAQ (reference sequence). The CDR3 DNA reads TGTGCCAGCAGCTTAGCACGACCATCTAGCGGGGACTCCTACGAGCAGTACGTC. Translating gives CASSLARPSSGDSYEQYV.